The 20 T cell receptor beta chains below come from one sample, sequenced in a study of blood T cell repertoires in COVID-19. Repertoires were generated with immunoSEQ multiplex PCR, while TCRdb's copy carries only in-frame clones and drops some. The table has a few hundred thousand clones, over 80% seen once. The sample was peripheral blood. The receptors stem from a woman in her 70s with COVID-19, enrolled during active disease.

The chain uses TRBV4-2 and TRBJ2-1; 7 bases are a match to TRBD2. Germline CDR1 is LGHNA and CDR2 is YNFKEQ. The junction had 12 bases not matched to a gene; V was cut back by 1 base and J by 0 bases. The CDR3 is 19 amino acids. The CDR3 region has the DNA TGTGCCAGCAGCCAAGCAATGGGAGGGCGGGGTAGCTCCTACAATGAGCAGTTCTTC. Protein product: CASSQAMGGRGSSYNEQFF.

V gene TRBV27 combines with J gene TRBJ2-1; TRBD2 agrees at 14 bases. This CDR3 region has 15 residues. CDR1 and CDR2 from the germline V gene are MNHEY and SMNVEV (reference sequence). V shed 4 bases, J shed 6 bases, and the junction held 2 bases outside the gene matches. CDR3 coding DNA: TGTGCCAGCAGTTGGACTAGCGGGAGGAGCAATGAGCAGTTCTTC. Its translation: CASSWTSGRSNEQFF.

CDR3 sequence reads: CASSIRQPPYEQYF. The CDR3 DNA reads TGTGCCAGTAGTATTAGACAGCCGCCCTACGAGCAGTACTTC. The genes are TRBV19 and TRBJ2-7, with D possibly being TRBD1 (5 bases). The CDR3 extends over 14 amino acids. Germline-derived CDR1 and CDR2 are LNHDA and SQIVND (reference sequence). Deletions cut 3 bases from V and 2 bases from J, with 11 bases between.

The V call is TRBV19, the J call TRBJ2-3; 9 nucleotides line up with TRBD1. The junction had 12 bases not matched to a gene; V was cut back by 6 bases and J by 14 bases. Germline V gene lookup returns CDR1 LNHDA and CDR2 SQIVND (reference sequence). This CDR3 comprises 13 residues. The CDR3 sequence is CASRDRGSAPPYF. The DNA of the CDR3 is TGTGCCAGTAGGGACAGGGGATCGGCTCCTCCGTATTTT.

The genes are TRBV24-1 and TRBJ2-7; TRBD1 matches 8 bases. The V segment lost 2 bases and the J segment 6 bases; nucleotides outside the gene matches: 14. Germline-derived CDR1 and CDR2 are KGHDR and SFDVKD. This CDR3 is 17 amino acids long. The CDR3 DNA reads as TGTGCCACCAGTGATTACCCCAGACAGGGGACCCTGGGCGAGCAGTACTTC. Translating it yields CATSDYPRQGTLGEQYF.

CDR3 nucleotide sequence: TGCAGCGCCAGCGGCAGTCGAAACAATGAGCAGTTCTTC. Translated: CSASGSRNNEQFF. The rearrangement links TRBV29-1 to TRBJ2-1; tentatively, D is TRBD2 (5 bases). The V gene lost 7 bases and the J gene lost 5 bases, with 15 bases spanning the gap. Germline loops: CDR1 SQVTM, CDR2 ANQGSEA. The CDR3 consists of 13 residues.

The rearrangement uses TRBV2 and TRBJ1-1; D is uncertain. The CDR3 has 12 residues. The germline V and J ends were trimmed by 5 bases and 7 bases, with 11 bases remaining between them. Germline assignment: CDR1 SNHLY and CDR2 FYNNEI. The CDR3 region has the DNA TGTGCCAGCAGTTATATAGCGTTTGAAGCTTTCTTT. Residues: CASSYIAFEAFF.

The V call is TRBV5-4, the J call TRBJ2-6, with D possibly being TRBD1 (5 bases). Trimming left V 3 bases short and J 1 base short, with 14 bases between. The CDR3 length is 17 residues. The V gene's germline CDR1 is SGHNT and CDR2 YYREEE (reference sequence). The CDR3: CASSSTVGVSGANVLTF. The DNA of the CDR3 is TGTGCCAGCAGCTCCACAGTAGGGGTTTCTGGGGCCAACGTCCTGACTTTC.

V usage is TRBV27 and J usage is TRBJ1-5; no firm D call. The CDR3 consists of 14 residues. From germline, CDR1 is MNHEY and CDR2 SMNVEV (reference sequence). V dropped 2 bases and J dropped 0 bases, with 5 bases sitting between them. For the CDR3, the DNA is TGTGCCAGCAGTTTAGACTATAGCAATCAGCCCCAGCATTTT. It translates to CASSLDYSNQPQHF.

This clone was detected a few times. The CDR3, as DNA: TGTGCCAGCAGTCGAGATCCATCGGTGGAGACCCAGTACTTC. It translates to CASSRDPSVETQYF. This chain links TRBV7-9 with TRBJ2-5; D gene uncertain. CDR1 is SEHNR and CDR2 is FQNEAQ in the germline V gene (reference sequence). The CDR3 length is 14 residues. V shed 6 bases and J shed 5 bases, with 16 bases lying between them.

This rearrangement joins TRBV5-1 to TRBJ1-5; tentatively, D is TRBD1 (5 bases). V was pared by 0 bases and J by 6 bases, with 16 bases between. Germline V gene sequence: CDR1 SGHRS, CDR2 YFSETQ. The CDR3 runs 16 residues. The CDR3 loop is CASSLVPIGGGQPQHF. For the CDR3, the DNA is TGCGCCAGCAGCTTGGTCCCAATCGGGGGAGGTCAGCCCCAGCATTTT.

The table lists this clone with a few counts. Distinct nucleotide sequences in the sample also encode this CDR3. The CDR3 region has the DNA TGCAGCGTTGAACCTGGCACAGATACGCAGTATTTT. Translating gives CSVEPGTDTQYF. V gene TRBV29-1 combines with J gene TRBJ2-3; D remains ambiguous. The CDR3 is 12 residues long. Germline CDR1 is SQVTM and CDR2 is ANQGSEA. Trimming took off 2 bases at V and 1 base at J, with 4 bases between the two ends.

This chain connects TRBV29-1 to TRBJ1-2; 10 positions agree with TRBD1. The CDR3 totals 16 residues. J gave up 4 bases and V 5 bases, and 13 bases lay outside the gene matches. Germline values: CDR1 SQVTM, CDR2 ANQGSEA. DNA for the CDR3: TGCAGCGTTCGCCTCGAGGGACAGGGGCACTTCTATGGCTACACCTTC. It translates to CSVRLEGQGHFYGYTF.

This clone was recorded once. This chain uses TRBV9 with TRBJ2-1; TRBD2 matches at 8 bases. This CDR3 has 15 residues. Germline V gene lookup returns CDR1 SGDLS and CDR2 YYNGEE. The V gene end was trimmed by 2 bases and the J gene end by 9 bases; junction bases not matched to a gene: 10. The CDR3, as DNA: TGTGCCAGCAGCGTCACGGCGGGAGGCTCAGGTGAGCAGTTCTTC. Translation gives CASSVTAGGSGEQFF.

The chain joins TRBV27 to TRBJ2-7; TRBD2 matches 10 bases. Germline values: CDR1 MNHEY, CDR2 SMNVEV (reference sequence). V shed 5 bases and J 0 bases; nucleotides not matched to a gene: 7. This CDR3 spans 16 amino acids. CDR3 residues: CASSPISGRSSYEQYF. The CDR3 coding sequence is TGTGCCAGCAGTCCAATTAGCGGGAGGTCCTCCTACGAGCAGTACTTC.

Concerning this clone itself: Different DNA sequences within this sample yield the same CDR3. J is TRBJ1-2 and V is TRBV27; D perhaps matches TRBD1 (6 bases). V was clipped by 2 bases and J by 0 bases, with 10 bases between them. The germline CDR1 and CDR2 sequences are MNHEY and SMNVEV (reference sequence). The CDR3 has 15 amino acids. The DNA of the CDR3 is TGTGCCAGCAGTTTAACGGGGGGCGCTAACTATGGCTACACCTTC. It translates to CASSLTGGANYGYTF.

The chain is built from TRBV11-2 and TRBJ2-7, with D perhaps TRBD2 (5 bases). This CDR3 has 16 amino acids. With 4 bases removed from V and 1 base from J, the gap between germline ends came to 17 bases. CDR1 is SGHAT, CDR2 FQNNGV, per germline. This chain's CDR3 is CASSSRGLRSSYEQYF. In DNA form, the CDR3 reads TGTGCCAGCAGCTCTCGGGGTCTCCGTTCTTCCTACGAGCAGTACTTC.

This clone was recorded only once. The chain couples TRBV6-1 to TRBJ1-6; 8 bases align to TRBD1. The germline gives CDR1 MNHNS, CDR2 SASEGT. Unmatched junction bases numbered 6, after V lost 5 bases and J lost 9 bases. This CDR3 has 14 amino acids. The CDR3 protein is CASSLGQGSSPLHF. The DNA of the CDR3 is TGTGCCAGCAGTCTCGGACAGGGAAGTTCACCCCTCCACTTT.

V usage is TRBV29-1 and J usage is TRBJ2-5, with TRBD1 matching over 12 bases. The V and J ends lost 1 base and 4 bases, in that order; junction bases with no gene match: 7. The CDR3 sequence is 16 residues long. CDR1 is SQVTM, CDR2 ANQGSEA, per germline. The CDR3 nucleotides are TGCAGCGTTGAAGGGGGGGACAGGGGGCTTAGAGAGACCCAGTACTTC. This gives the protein CSVEGGDRGLRETQYF.

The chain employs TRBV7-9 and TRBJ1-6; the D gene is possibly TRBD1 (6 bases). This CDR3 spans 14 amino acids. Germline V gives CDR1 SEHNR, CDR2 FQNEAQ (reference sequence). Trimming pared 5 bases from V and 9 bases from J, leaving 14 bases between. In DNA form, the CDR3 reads TGTGCCAGCAGCCCAACAGGGTACAGTTCACCCCTCCACTTT. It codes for CASSPTGYSSPLHF.